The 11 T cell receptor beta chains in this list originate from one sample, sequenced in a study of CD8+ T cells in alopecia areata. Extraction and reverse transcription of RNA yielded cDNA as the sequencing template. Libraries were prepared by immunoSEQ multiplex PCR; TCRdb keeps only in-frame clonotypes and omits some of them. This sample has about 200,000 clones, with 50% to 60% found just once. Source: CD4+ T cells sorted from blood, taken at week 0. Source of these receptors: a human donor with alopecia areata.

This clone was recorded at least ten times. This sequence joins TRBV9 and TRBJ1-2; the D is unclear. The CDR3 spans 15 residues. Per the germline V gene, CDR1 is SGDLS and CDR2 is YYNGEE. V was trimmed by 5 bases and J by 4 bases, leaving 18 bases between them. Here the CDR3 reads CASSSSGGSGYGYTF. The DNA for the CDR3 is TGTGCCAGCAGTTCAAGCGGCGGGTCAGGCTATGGCTACACCTTC.

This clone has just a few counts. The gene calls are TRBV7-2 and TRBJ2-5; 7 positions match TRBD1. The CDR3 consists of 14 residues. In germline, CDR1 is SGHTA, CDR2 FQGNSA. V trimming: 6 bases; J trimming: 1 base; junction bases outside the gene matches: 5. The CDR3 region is CASRYDRVQETQYF. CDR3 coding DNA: TGTGCCAGCAGATACGACAGGGTCCAAGAGACCCAGTACTTC.

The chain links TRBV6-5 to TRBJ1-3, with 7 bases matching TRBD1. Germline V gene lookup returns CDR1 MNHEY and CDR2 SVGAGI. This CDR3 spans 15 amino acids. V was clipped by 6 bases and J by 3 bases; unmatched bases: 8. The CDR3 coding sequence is TGTGCCAGCAGCTTGGACAGGTTCCTTGGAAACACCATATATTTT. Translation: CASSLDRFLGNTIYF.

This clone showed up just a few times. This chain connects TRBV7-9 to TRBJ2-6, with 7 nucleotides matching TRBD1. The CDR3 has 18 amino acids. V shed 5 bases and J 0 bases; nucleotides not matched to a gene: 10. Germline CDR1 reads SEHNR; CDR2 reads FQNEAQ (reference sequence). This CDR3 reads CASSPRQGSSSGANVLTF. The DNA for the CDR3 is TGTGCCAGCAGCCCACGACAGGGATCAAGCTCTGGGGCCAACGTCCTGACTTTC.

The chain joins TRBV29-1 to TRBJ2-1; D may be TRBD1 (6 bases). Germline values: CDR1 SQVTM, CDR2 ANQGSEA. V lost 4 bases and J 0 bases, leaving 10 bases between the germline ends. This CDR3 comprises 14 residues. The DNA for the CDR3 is TGCAGCGTTGGCAGGGGCTTCTCCTACAATGAGCAGTTCTTC. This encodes CSVGRGFSYNEQFF.

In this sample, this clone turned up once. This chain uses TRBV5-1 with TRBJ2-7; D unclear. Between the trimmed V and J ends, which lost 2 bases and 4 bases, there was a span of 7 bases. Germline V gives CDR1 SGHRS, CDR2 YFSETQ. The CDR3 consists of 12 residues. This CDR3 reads CASSFNLYEQYF. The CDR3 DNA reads TGCGCCAGCAGCTTCAACTTATACGAGCAGTACTTC.

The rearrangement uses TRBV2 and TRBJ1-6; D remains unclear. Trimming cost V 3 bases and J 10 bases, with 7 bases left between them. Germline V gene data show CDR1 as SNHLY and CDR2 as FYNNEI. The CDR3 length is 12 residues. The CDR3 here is CASSEGYSPLHF. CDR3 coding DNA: TGTGCCAGCAGTGAGGGGTACTCACCCCTCCACTTT.

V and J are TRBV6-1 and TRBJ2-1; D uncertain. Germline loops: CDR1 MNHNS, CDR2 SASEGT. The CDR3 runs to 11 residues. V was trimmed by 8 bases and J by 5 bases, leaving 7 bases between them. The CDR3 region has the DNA TGTGCCAGCGATTGGAACAATGAGCAGTTCTTC. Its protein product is CASDWNNEQFF.

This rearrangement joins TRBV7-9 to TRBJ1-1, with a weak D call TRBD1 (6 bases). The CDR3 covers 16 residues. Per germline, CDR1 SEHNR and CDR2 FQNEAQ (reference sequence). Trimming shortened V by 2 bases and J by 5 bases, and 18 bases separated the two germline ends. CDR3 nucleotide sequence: TGTGCCAGCAGCTTAAAACAATTCGGGGGCTTTACTGAAGCTTTCTTT. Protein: CASSLKQFGGFTEAFF.

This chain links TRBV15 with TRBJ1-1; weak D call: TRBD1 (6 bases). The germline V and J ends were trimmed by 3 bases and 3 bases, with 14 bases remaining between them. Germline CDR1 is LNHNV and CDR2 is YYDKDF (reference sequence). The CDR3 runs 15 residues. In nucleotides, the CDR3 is TGTGCCACCAGCAGCGGACGGGGGCGAGACACTGAAGCTTTCTTT. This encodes CATSSGRGRDTEAFF.

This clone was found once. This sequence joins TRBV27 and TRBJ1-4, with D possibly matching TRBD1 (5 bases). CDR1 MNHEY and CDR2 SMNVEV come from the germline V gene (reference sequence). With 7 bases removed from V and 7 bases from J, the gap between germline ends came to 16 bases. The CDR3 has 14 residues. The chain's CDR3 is CASNKRGVGEKLFF. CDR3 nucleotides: TGTGCCAGCAATAAAAGGGGTGTGGGTGAAAAACTGTTTTTT.